This T cell receptor beta chain is from a study of beta chain features in type 1 diabetes. Whole-study results and caveats: Shortening of TCRB CDR3s, moderate but significant, appeared in all four CD4+ subsets of Type 1 diabetes patients. A possible short-template PCR bias applies equally to patients and controls.

Each sorted population was over 98% pure. Sequencing targeted expressed TCRB transcripts, as all isolated RNA had been reverse transcribed. Some clones are missing from TCRdb's copy, which holds only in-frame ones; the method was immunoSEQ multiplex PCR. This sample carries over 600,000 clones, 9.5% to 15% of them seen once, and the ten largest clones take around 0.12%. Of note for this clone: The antigen is unknown.

The clonotype originates from a man aged 25-45 years with type 1 diabetes. The sequencing input was naive CD4+ T cells from blood.

The CDR3 loop reads CASRTTSGDYNEQFF. The DNA of the CDR3 is TGCGCCAGCAGAACTACTAGCGGCGACTACAATGAGCAGTTCTTC. The V call is TRBV5-1, the J call TRBJ2-1; 8 bases agree with TRBD2. The CDR3 has 15 amino acids. V shed 5 bases and J 3 bases; nucleotides not matched to a gene: 7. Germline CDR1 reads SGHRS; CDR2 reads YFSETQ.